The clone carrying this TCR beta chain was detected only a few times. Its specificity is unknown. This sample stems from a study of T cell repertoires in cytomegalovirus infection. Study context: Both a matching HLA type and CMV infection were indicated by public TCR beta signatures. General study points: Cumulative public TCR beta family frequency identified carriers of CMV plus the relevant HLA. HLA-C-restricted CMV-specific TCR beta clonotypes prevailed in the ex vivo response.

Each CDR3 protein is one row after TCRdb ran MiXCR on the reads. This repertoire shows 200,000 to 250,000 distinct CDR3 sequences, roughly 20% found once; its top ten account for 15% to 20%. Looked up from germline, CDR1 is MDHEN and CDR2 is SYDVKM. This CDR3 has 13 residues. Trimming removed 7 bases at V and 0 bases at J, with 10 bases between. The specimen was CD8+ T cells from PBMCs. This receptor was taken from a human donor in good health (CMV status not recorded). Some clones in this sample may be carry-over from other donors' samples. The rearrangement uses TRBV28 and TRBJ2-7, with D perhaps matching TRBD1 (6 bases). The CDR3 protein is CASKEQGSYEQYF. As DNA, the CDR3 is TGTGCCAGCAAGGAACAGGGCTCCTACGAGCAGTACTTC.